The sequence of this T cell receptor (beta chain) was determined in a study of beta chain features in type 1 diabetes listed by TCRdb under 2018. Regarding the research as a whole: Patients and healthy donors did not differ in mean age, gender distribution, total cell number or subset yield. A total of roughly 100,000,000 sorted cells were examined across all samples, and the number of cells per subset was strongly correlated with RNA yield. The study compared TCRB repertoires of sorted circulating CD4+ T cell subsets between recently diagnosed type 1 diabetes patients and matched healthy donors. Whereas all 30 or so donors provided naive and central memory subsets, regulatory and stem cell-like memory subsets were isolated from just 8 patients and roughly 8 healthy donors.

Turning to this clone: Its antigen has not been determined. No qualities accompany the bases; no much larger clone lies one base away.

Each donor gave one peripheral blood draw, averaging around 0.11 L, which was collected into heparinised tubes. Using a panel that included CD45RO, CCR7, CD25, CD127, CD95 and CD27, naive, central memory, regulatory and stem cell-like memory CD4+ T cells were sorted on a BD FACSAria II. All sorted populations exceeded 95% purity. PBMCs were isolated right away by Lymphoprep density gradient centrifugation and were stained directly, without culture. So that batch effects would be minimized, each experiment stained and sorted samples in pairs, pairing one healthy donor with one patient. The entire isolated RNA was reverse transcribed using the High Capacity cDNA Reverse Transcription Kit, and thus expressed TCRB transcripts were sequenced. Naive, central memory and regulatory T cell samples underwent deep immunoSEQ sequencing, averaging around 4 million total reads per sample. After sorted cells were lysed in RLT buffer, RNA was extracted with DNase-treated RNeasy Micro or Mini kits, with the choice depending on cell number. Each cell subset was processed separately to prevent cross-contamination, with patient and healthy donor samples processed together. TCRB sequences were amplified from cDNA with the immunoSEQ multiplex PCR, producing 87-bp fragments spanning the CDR3 region. The amplicons were sequenced using the Illumina HiSeq platform. On the study's bioinformatics: PCR bias was computationally corrected using synthetic template baselines, reads within Hamming distance 2 were collapsed, and singletons that could not be merged were discarded. By aligning reads against IMGT, V, D and J genes, CDR3 length, and insertions or deletions at six rearrangement sites were assigned. Within each subset, clonotype counts were normalized to the number of sorted cells before true diversity and Gini coefficients were calculated with the tcR R package. Repertoire sharing was quantified using the overlap coefficient calculated on TCRB nucleotide sequences. Out-of-frame TCRB sequences from naive cells were analyzed to stand in for the pre-selection repertoire. The clones in this table, taken by TCRdb from immuneACCESS, are in-frame only. Not every clone is retained; where verified, under half of the shortfall comes from an unresolved V gene, and the cause of the rest is unknown. V and J calls and clone size are as listed in that table; D and trimming were resolved from the DNA. Within this sample are some 200,000 clones, with about a sixth of them counted one time only. Of the sample, less than 0.09% falls within the top ten clones.

The study at large found these results: Because cDNA was sequenced instead of genomic DNA, highly expressing activated cells could be over-represented, though the groups showed no difference in activation or CD3 levels. Type 1 diabetes patients showed a moderate but significant shortening of TCRB CDR3 length in all four CD4+ subsets. Naive, central memory and regulatory TCRB repertoires appeared to be more similar among patients than among healthy donors. PCR may preferentially amplify shorter templates, but because patient and control samples were amplified and corrected together, any resulting skew would affect both groups equally. At VDJ recombination sites, patients with type 1 diabetes made fewer insertions and deleted more nucleotides, a pattern implying thymic rearrangement abnormalities. HLA sub-analyses involved small numbers of individuals, so any influence of HLA type on TCRB rearrangement remained unresolved.

The junction shows trimming of 4 bases on V and 6 bases on J, plus 9 bases between the germline ends. Looking up the germline V gene yields CDR1 MDHEN and CDR2 SYDVKM. From the cysteine through the phenylalanine, the CDR3 covers 12 amino acids. The CDR3 DNA has 36 bases and is translated from base 1. What was sequenced was naive CD4+ T cells from blood. The sample's cell subset or site label, in plain terms: true naive CD4+ T cells. The receptor was derived from a man aged 25-40 years with type 1 diabetes. This receptor chain uses TRBV28 and TRBJ1-1; confidence is insufficient to name the D gene. CDR3 region: CASSSEVPEAFF. The DNA sequence is given as TGTGCCAGCAGTTCGGAGGTCCCTGAAGCTTTCTTT.